The rows below give T cell receptor beta chains drawn from one sample of a study of blood T cells in healthy people across ages. TCRdb called the 5' RACE reads again in MiXCR, with one record for every CDR3 protein. The sample contains about 590,000 distinct CDR3 sequences, approximately 30% of which appear only once. Sequencing was performed on blood. Receptors originate from a woman older than 75 in good health. Each CDR3 is given with its conserved first and last residue. The D gene is left open where the match is weak. Some rows mark clone size as missing; the rest say once, few, many or name a class of expanded clone.

DNA: TGTGCCAGCAGTGAAAAAGAAGGACCCAGATCACCCCTCCACTTT
CDR3: CASSEKEGPRSPLHF
D: -
V: TRBV6-1
size: -
J: TRBJ1-6
length: 15

DNA: TGTGCCAGCAGCGTAGCGGGAGGGTTTGCTGGGGCCAACGTCCTGACTTTT
CDR3: CASSVAGGFAGANVLTF
D: TRBD2
V: TRBV7-2
size: -
J: TRBJ2-6
length: 17

DNA: TGTGCCATCGCGGGGTCCTATAATTCACCCCTCCACTTT
CDR3: CAIAGSYNSPLHF
D: -
V: TRBV28
size: few
J: TRBJ1-6
length: 13

DNA: TGTGCCAGCGGCTTAGCCGAGGGGGGAACCGAAAAACTGTTTTTT
CDR3: CASGLAEGGTEKLFF
D: -
V: TRBV11-2
size: -
J: TRBJ1-4
length: 15

DNA: TGTGCCAGCAGTTACTCCCGGACATATTACGAGCAGTACTTC
CDR3: CASSYSRTYYEQYF
D: -
V: TRBV6-2/TRBV6-3
size: few
J: TRBJ2-7
length: 14

DNA: TGCGCCAGCAGGGGCCGTTGCCATACGCAGTATTTT
CDR3: CASRGRCHTQYF
D: -
V: TRBV5-1
size: -
J: TRBJ2-3
length: 12

DNA: TGTGCCAGCAGCTTAGGGGGACAGGGACACGAGCAGTACTTC
CDR3: CASSLGGQGHEQYF
D: TRBD1
V: TRBV7-2
size: -
J: TRBJ2-7
length: 14

DNA: TGTGCCAGCAGTTACGCGGCCCCCCCAGGCTACACCTTC
CDR3: CASSYAAPPGYTF
D: -
V: TRBV6-2/TRBV6-3
size: many
J: TRBJ1-2
length: 13

DNA: TGTGCCAGCAACGGGAACGGGGGGCGGAGCACAGATACGCAGTATTTT
CDR3: CASNGNGGRSTDTQYF
D: -
V: TRBV9
size: few
J: TRBJ2-3
length: 16

DNA: TGCGCCAGCAGTCAGGACAGCTTTCGGGGCAATCAGCCCCAGCATTTT
CDR3: CASSQDSFRGNQPQHF
D: -
V: TRBV5-1
size: -
J: TRBJ1-5
length: 16

DNA: TGTGCCAGCAGTCTGCAGACAGGCAGAAACACTGAAGCTTTCTTT
CDR3: CASSLQTGRNTEAFF
D: -
V: TRBV6-1
size: few
J: TRBJ1-1
length: 15

DNA: TGTGCCAGCAGCCAAGAAGGGGGGGGGTTTTACAATGAGCAGTTCTTC
CDR3: CASSQEGGGFYNEQFF
D: -
V: TRBV3-1
size: -
J: TRBJ2-1
length: 16

DNA: TGTGCCAGCAGCCCCCCCCTTAGGCTAGCCGGAATGGGCGAGCAGTACTTC
CDR3: CASSPPLRLAGMGEQYF
D: -
V: TRBV7-8
size: -
J: TRBJ2-7
length: 17

DNA: TGCAGCGCCCGCCTTGCAGGTACTGGCGAGCAGTACTTC
CDR3: CSARLAGTGEQYF
D: -
V: TRBV29-1
size: many
J: TRBJ2-7
length: 13

DNA: TGCAGCGTCAACCGGGACCCTGGGGGAAAACTGTTTTTT
CDR3: CSVNRDPGGKLFF
D: -
V: TRBV29-1
size: few
J: TRBJ1-4
length: 13

DNA: TGTGCCAGCAGTTACGAAGGGAGTCATAGAGCTTTCTTT
CDR3: CASSYEGSHRAFF
D: -
V: TRBV6-5
size: -
J: TRBJ1-1
length: 13

DNA: TGCAGTGCTATGTCGGAAAATAACTATGGCTACACCTTC
CDR3: CSAMSENNYGYTF
D: -
V: TRBV20-1
size: -
J: TRBJ1-2
length: 13

DNA: TGCAGTGCTAGGGGACTATATAGCACAGATACGCAGTATTTT
CDR3: CSARGLYSTDTQYF
D: TRBD2
V: TRBV20-1
size: many
J: TRBJ2-3
length: 14

DNA: TGTGCCAGCAGTGACTGGAGCTCTGGGGCCAACGTCCTGACTTTC
CDR3: CASSDWSSGANVLTF
D: -
V: TRBV2
size: many
J: TRBJ2-6
length: 15

DNA: TGTGCCAGCAAACTACAGGAGAGCACAGATATGCAATATTTT
CDR3: CASKLQESTDMQYF
D: -
V: TRBV12-3/TRBV12-4
size: -
J: TRBJ2-3
length: 14

DNA: TGTGCCAGCAGCCCTGGAGGGGGGCGCACTGAAGCTTTCTTT
CDR3: CASSPGGGRTEAFF
D: -
V: TRBV3-1
size: -
J: TRBJ1-1
length: 14

DNA: TGTGCCATCAGTGAGCCCCAGGGGAACACCGGGGAGCTGTTTTTT
CDR3: CAISEPQGNTGELFF
D: -
V: TRBV10-3
size: few
J: TRBJ2-2
length: 15

DNA: TGTGCCAGCAGCTCAACTAGGGAGCCAAGAGGGACCCAGTACTTC
CDR3: CASSSTREPRGTQYF
D: -
V: TRBV7-9
size: -
J: TRBJ2-5
length: 15

DNA: TGTGCCAGCAGTTACTCGGGTCCCGGGACACCAAGAGATACGCAGTATTTT
CDR3: CASSYSGPGTPRDTQYF
D: -
V: TRBV6-5
size: many
J: TRBJ2-3
length: 17

DNA: TGTGCCAGCAGTTACTCGTTTCGGGGGAAGGCTGGCTACACCTTC
CDR3: CASSYSFRGKAGYTF
D: -
V: TRBV6-5
size: many
J: TRBJ1-2
length: 15

DNA: TGTGCCAGCAGCTATTCTCTACAGGGGGAGCTGTTTTTT
CDR3: CASSYSLQGELFF
D: -
V: TRBV7-2
size: -
J: TRBJ2-2
length: 13

DNA: TGTGCCATCAGTGAGTCCGAATCAGGGGTGAGATCCTACGAGCAGTACTTC
CDR3: CAISESESGVRSYEQYF
D: -
V: TRBV10-3
size: many
J: TRBJ2-7
length: 17

DNA: TGTGCCAGCAGTGACAGGGGGTTGGGGCCCCAGCATTTT
CDR3: CASSDRGLGPQHF
D: TRBD1
V: TRBV28
size: few
J: TRBJ1-5
length: 13

DNA: TGTGCCAGCAGCTCTAAGGGGTCCGGGAACACTGAAGCTTTCTTT
CDR3: CASSSKGSGNTEAFF
D: -
V: TRBV7-2
size: many
J: TRBJ1-1
length: 15

DNA: TGTGCCAGCAGCCCCCACCAAGAGCAGTACTTC
CDR3: CASSPHQEQYF
D: -
V: TRBV7-2
size: -
J: TRBJ2-7
length: 11

DNA: TGCAGCGTTCCCGGGACTACCTACAATGAGCAGTTCTTC
CDR3: CSVPGTTYNEQFF
D: TRBD2
V: TRBV29-1
size: many
J: TRBJ2-1
length: 13

DNA: TGTGCCAGCAGCGTAGCCGCCGGGACTAACTTGAACAATGAGCAGTACTTC
CDR3: CASSVAAGTNLNNEQYF
D: TRBD2
V: TRBV9
size: -
J: TRBJ2-7
length: 17

DNA: TGCGCCAGCAGCCAAGATTTAGCCAGGGGAGGCTATGGCTACACCTTC
CDR3: CASSQDLARGGYGYTF
D: -
V: TRBV4-3
size: many
J: TRBJ1-2
length: 16

DNA: TGCGCCAGCAGCTTGGAAGGGGGCAAGGATCAGCCCCAGCATTTT
CDR3: CASSLEGGKDQPQHF
D: TRBD1
V: TRBV5-1
size: -
J: TRBJ1-5
length: 15

DNA: TGTGCCACCAGCAGGGGGGCCGGGAGGGAACACGAGCAGTACTTC
CDR3: CATSRGAGREHEQYF
D: TRBD2
V: TRBV15
size: many
J: TRBJ2-7
length: 15

DNA: TGTGCCAGCAGCCCACATCAGGCCCTCTATGGCTACACCTTC
CDR3: CASSPHQALYGYTF
D: -
V: TRBV14
size: -
J: TRBJ1-2
length: 14